Below, 32 T cell receptor beta chains from the same sample are listed, as sequenced in a study of blood T cell repertoires in COVID-19. TCRdb keeps only in-frame clones here, not all; method: immunoSEQ multiplex PCR. The sample records approximately 280,000 clones, 80% to 95% being singletons. Sequenced sample: peripheral blood. Every receptor here comes from a woman aged 25 to 45 with COVID-19, enrolled during active disease.

The gene calls are TRBV29-1 and TRBJ2-3; 8 nucleotides agree with TRBD2. Germline values: CDR1 SQVTM, CDR2 ANQGSEA. The CDR3 extends over 15 amino acids. Losses at the gene ends were 7 bases for V and 1 base for J; bases not matched to a gene: 10. CDR3 DNA sequence: TGCAGCGCTACCGGGACTAGTCGTCGCACAGATACGCAGTATTTT. It translates to CSATGTSRRTDTQYF.

The V and J genes are TRBV7-3 and TRBJ1-1; D possibly corresponds to TRBD1 (5 bases). This CDR3 comprises 14 residues. Germline CDR1 reads SGHTA; CDR2 reads FQGTGA. Trimming shortened V by 3 bases and J by 0 bases, and 8 bases separated the two germline ends. For the CDR3, the DNA is TGTGCCAGCAGCTTTGGGACTTTGAACACTGAAGCTTTCTTT. It encodes CASSFGTLNTEAFF.

The chain carries TRBV2 and TRBJ1-4; 7 nucleotides align to TRBD1. The V segment lost 6 bases and the J segment 6 bases; nucleotides outside the gene matches: 7. The CDR3 has 14 amino acids. Germline lookup yields CDR1 SNHLY and CDR2 FYNNEI. The CDR3 DNA reads as TGTGCCAGCAGCGAGACAGGGTTGGATGAAAAACTGTTTTTT. It yields the protein CASSETGLDEKLFF.

The chain has TRBV24-1 and TRBJ2-1; TRBD1 matches at 9 bases. Per germline, CDR1 KGHDR and CDR2 SFDVKD. The CDR3 has 16 amino acids. V gave up 3 bases and J gave up 3 bases; unmatched junction bases: 5. CDR3 in DNA: TGTGCCACCAGTGATAGAACAGGGGGCAGCTACAATGAGCAGTTCTTC. Protein: CATSDRTGGSYNEQFF.

V is TRBV12-5 and J is TRBJ2-1; tentatively, D is TRBD2 (6 bases). V lost 5 bases to trimming and J lost 1 base, with 12 bases between them. The CDR3 is made up of 15 amino acids. Germline V gives CDR1 LGHNT, CDR2 FRNRAP. DNA for the CDR3: TGTGCTAGTGGTCAAGGGACTGTGTCCTACAATGAGCAGTTCTTC. Translating gives CASGQGTVSYNEQFF.

The chain carries TRBV28 and TRBJ2-3, with D perhaps TRBD2 (5 bases). Trimming took off 5 bases at V and 0 bases at J, with 9 bases between the two ends. The CDR3 consists of 14 residues. Germline V CDR1 and CDR2: MDHEN, SYDVKM. CDR3 residues: CASSTQRSTDTQYF. The CDR3 DNA sequence: TGTGCCAGCAGTACCCAGCGGAGCACAGATACGCAGTATTTT.

The count of this clone is one. The chain links TRBV2 to TRBJ2-5; TRBD2 agrees at 9 bases. J lost 1 base, V lost 10 bases, and 19 bases had no gene match. Per germline, CDR1 SNHLY and CDR2 FYNNEI. This CDR3 contains 18 residues. This CDR3 is CANYPRTSDPRPQETQYF. The CDR3 DNA reads TGTGCCAACTACCCCAGGACTAGCGATCCGAGGCCCCAAGAGACCCAGTACTTC.

The chain uses TRBV29-1 and TRBJ2-2, with a tentative D call TRBD1 (6 bases). V was clipped by 6 bases and J by 1 base, with 12 bases between them. This CDR3 is 14 amino acids long. Germline V gene sequence: CDR1 SQVTM, CDR2 ANQGSEA. CDR3 DNA sequence: TGCAGCGTCACCAGAGGGGGGAACACCGGGGAGCTGTTTTTT. Translating gives CSVTRGGNTGELFF.

V is TRBV13 and J is TRBJ2-7; 9 nucleotides line up with TRBD1. The J segment lost 5 bases and the V segment lost 0 bases, leaving 5 bases of the junction unmatched. Germline CDR1 PRHDT, CDR2 FYEKMQ (reference sequence). The CDR3 spans 15 residues. CDR3 in DNA: TGTGCCAGCAGCTTAGGACCGGGACAGGGCAACGAGCAGTACTTC. This encodes CASSLGPGQGNEQYF. The full variable domain, completed using reference TRBV13 and TRBJ2-7, is AAGVIQSPRHLIKEKRETATLKCYPIPRHDTVYWYQQGPGQDPQFLISFYEKMQSDKGSIPDRFSAQQFSDYHSELNMSSLELGDSALYFCASSLGPGQGNEQYFGPGTRLTVT.

In this sample, this clone turned up a few times. V is TRBV27 and J is TRBJ2-2, with 10 bases fitting TRBD1. The CDR3 totals 16 residues. Germline-derived CDR1 and CDR2 are MNHEY and SMNVEV (reference sequence). V gave up 4 bases and J gave up 8 bases; unmatched junction bases: 10. Here the CDR3 DNA reads TGTGCCAGCAGTTCTATGGCCGGGACAGGGGCTGGGGAGCTGTTTTTT. Protein product: CASSSMAGTGAGELFF.

This sequence joins TRBV5-1 and TRBJ2-3; a weak D match, TRBD1 (6 bases). Looked up from germline, CDR1 is SGHRS and CDR2 is YFSETQ. Trimming removed 4 bases from V and 6 bases from J, with 15 bases in between. This CDR3 is built from 14 residues. CDR3 residues: CASSATGQTDTQYF. The CDR3, as DNA: TGCGCCAGCAGCGCTACAGGGCAGACGGATACGCAGTATTTT.

The genes are TRBV6-5 and TRBJ2-7; 9 bases are shared with TRBD2. V gave up 6 bases and J gave up 0 bases; unmatched junction bases: 6. The CDR3 runs to 15 residues. The V gene's germline CDR1 is MNHEY and CDR2 SVGAGI. In DNA, the CDR3 is TGTGCCAGCAGATCACCTAGCGGGGCCTCCTACGAGCAGTACTTC. Translation gives CASRSPSGASYEQYF.

The chain is built from TRBV13 and TRBJ2-3; TRBD2 aligns across 8 bases. With V trimmed by 0 bases and J by 2 bases, 16 bases remained unmatched. Germline V gene data show CDR1 as PRHDT and CDR2 as FYEKMQ (reference sequence). This CDR3 has 20 amino acids. CDR3 DNA: TGTGCCAGCAGCTTAGGCAATAGAGCGGGAGCCCTTCTCAACACAGATACGCAGTATTTT. Its translation is CASSLGNRAGALLNTDTQYF.

This chain links TRBV2 with TRBJ2-4; TRBD2 matches at 12 bases. The CDR3 is made up of 16 amino acids. J was trimmed by 0 bases and V by 6 bases; bases with no gene match: 3. Germline CDR1 and CDR2: SNHLY and FYNNEI. CDR3 nucleotides: TGTGCCAGCAGGCCGGGACTAGCGGGAGCCAAAAACATTCAGTACTTC. It codes for CASRPGLAGAKNIQYF.

V gene TRBV5-4 combines with J gene TRBJ2-7, with 7 nucleotides matching TRBD1. The CDR3 has 14 residues. V shed 2 bases, J shed 7 bases, and the junction held 9 bases outside the gene matches. Germline V gene lookup returns CDR1 SGHNT and CDR2 YYREEE (reference sequence). CDR3 loop: CASSFRPLQGEQYF. CDR3 coding DNA: TGTGCCAGCAGCTTTCGACCCTTACAGGGGGAGCAGTACTTC.

The chain has TRBV21-1 and TRBJ2-1; the table's TRBD2 call for D was not verified on the DNA. TRBV21-1 is noted as a pseudogene. This CDR3 spans 18 amino acids. This CDR3 is CASSKNRTSGRGWNEQFF. The CDR3 DNA follows: TGTGCCAGCAGCAAAAACCGCACTAGCGGGAGAGGGTGGAATGAGCAGTTCTTC.

The chain links TRBV2 to TRBJ1-1, with no clear D. CDR1 and CDR2 from the germline V gene are SNHLY and FYNNEI. The CDR3 is 14 residues long. V gave up 4 bases and J gave up 0 bases, with 9 bases separating them. CDR3 loop: CASSVEAVNTEAFF. CDR3 coding DNA: TGTGCCAGCAGTGTAGAGGCGGTGAACACTGAAGCTTTCTTT.

The rearrangement links TRBV18 to TRBJ2-3; the D is unclear. V lost 3 bases and J lost 1, with 8 bases in between. The germline CDR1 and CDR2 sequences are KGHSH and LQKENI. This CDR3 is built from 14 residues. CDR3 residues: CASSPPAGTDTQYF. The CDR3 nucleotides are TGTGCCAGCTCACCCCCCGCGGGCACAGATACGCAGTATTTT.

The chain recombines TRBV9 with TRBJ2-1, with D tentatively TRBD2 (6 bases). Germline CDR1 SGDLS, CDR2 YYNGEE. The CDR3 loop spans 13 amino acids. Trimming removed 0 bases from V and 15 bases from J, with 16 bases in between. This chain's CDR3 is CASSVGRAGGLFF. As DNA, the CDR3 is TGTGCCAGCAGCGTAGGGAGAGCAGGAGGGTTGTTCTTC.

The CDR3 here is CASSSRQGTGGAEGYGYTF. The DNA of the CDR3 is TGCGCCAGCAGCTCCCGCCAAGGGACAGGGGGCGCGGAGGGCTATGGCTACACCTTC. This sequence joins TRBV4-1 and TRBJ1-2; the match to TRBD1 covers 12 bases. The CDR3 is 19 residues long. Germline values: CDR1 MGHRA, CDR2 YSYEKL. The V gene end was trimmed by 5 bases and the J gene end by 4 bases; junction bases not matched to a gene: 17.

This clone was recorded only once. The rearrangement links TRBV5-1 to TRBJ2-2; TRBD1 matches at 9 bases. Germline V lookup: CDR1 SGHRS, CDR2 YFSETQ. J gave up 7 bases and V 6 bases, and 10 bases lay outside the gene matches. The CDR3 contains 15 residues. CDR3 loop: CASIRETGGSGELFF. The DNA of the CDR3 is TGCGCCAGCATTCGGGAAACAGGGGGCAGCGGGGAGCTGTTTTTT. Full variable domain (outside the CDR3, taken from reference TRBV5-1 and TRBJ2-2): KAGVTQTPRYLIKTRGQQVTLSCSPISGHRSVSWYQQTPGQGLQFLFEYFSETQRNKGNFPGRFSGRQFSNSRSEMNVSTLELGDSALYLCASIRETGGSGELFFGEGSRLTVL.

This clone was observed once. The DNA for the CDR3 is TGTGCCAGCAGGGAGAGCGGGGGTTCCTACGAGCAGTACTTC. Its translation: CASRESGGSYEQYF. The V call is TRBV3-1 (or the pseudogene TRBV3-2), the J call TRBJ2-7, with TRBD2 identical over 8 bases. Losses at the gene ends were 6 bases for V and 1 base for J; bases not matched to a gene: 5. CDR3 length: 14 residues. Germline loops: CDR1 LGHDT, CDR2 YNNKEL (reference sequence).

This rearrangement joins TRBV27 to TRBJ2-1; tentatively, D is TRBD2 (6 bases). The CDR3 has 13 residues. Per germline, CDR1 MNHEY and CDR2 SMNVEV (reference sequence). Trimming removed 3 bases at V and 10 bases at J, with 13 bases between. The CDR3 protein is CASSFRDSREQFF. As DNA, the CDR3 is TGTGCCAGCAGTTTCCGGGACTCAAGGGAGCAGTTCTTC.

A single count supports this clone. The chain recombines TRBV4-2 with TRBJ2-7; no clear D gene. This CDR3 is 15 amino acids long. Deletions cut 1 base from V and 4 bases from J, with 14 bases between. Germline CDR1 is LGHNA and CDR2 is YNFKEQ. CDR3 residues: CASSQGLSSTYEQYF. The CDR3 nucleotides are TGTGCCAGCAGCCAAGGACTCTCTTCCACATACGAGCAGTACTTC.

The chain combines TRBV4-2 with TRBJ1-6, with TRBD1 identical over 10 bases. Germline trimming cut 4 bases from V and 6 bases from J; bases unmatched to any gene: 3. The CDR3 consists of 15 residues. Germline V gene lookup returns CDR1 LGHNA and CDR2 YNFKEQ. The CDR3 coding sequence is TGTGCCAGCAGCCGGGGACAGGGGATTAATTCACCCCTCCACTTT. This gives the protein CASSRGQGINSPLHF.

The chain is built from TRBV29-1 and TRBJ2-2; possibly TRBD2 for D (5 bases). V lost 8 bases and J lost 4, with 11 bases in between. The V gene's germline CDR1 is SQVTM and CDR2 ANQGSEA. CDR3 size: 12 residues. The CDR3 coding sequence is TGCAGCCTTTCCCGGGGCACCGGGGAGCTGTTTTTT. This sequence encodes CSLSRGTGELFF.

V gene TRBV7-9 combines with J gene TRBJ1-4; 7 nucleotides align to TRBD1. Germline CDR1 SEHNR, CDR2 FQNEAQ (reference sequence). The CDR3 loop spans 15 amino acids. V lost 1 base, J lost 5 bases, and 4 bases stayed unmatched. The CDR3 protein is CASSLVQGVNEKLFF. CDR3 DNA sequence: TGTGCCAGCAGCTTAGTCCAGGGGGTGAATGAAAAACTGTTTTTT.

The table lists this clone with a count of one. The rearrangement joins TRBV5-1 to TRBJ2-7; D might be TRBD1 (6 bases). The CDR3 sequence is 15 residues long. The germline V gene has CDR1 SGHRS and CDR2 YFSETQ. V was cut by 2 bases and J by 3 bases, with 15 bases left in between. CDR3 sequence reads: CASSFVEAGDYEQYF. In DNA, the CDR3 is TGCGCCAGCAGCTTTGTCGAGGCAGGGGACTACGAGCAGTACTTC.

CDR3 protein: CASSPNVNEQFF. CDR3 coding DNA: TGTGCCAGCAGTCCAAATGTGAATGAGCAGTTCTTC. This sequence joins TRBV2 and TRBJ2-1; D not resolved. This CDR3 is built from 12 residues. The V gene lost 5 bases and the J gene lost 7 bases, with 9 bases spanning the gap. Germline values: CDR1 SNHLY, CDR2 FYNNEI.

The CDR3 DNA reads as TGTGCCTGGAGGGAACAGGAGAATTCACCCCTCCACTTT. This translates into CAWREQENSPLHF. The genes are TRBV30 and TRBJ1-6, with D maybe TRBD1 (5 bases). Trimming left V 3 bases short and J 7 bases short, with 10 bases between. This CDR3 region has 13 residues. Per the germline V gene, CDR1 is GTSNPN and CDR2 is SVGIG (reference sequence).

The J gene is TRBJ2-1, the V gene TRBV7-3; a possible D gene is TRBD1 (6 bases). Germline V gene data show CDR1 as SGHTA and CDR2 as FQGTGA. Trimming removed 1 base from V and 0 bases from J, with 13 bases in between. The CDR3 is 17 residues long. This CDR3 reads CASSLSLGASSYNEQFF. The CDR3 DNA sequence: TGTGCCAGCAGCTTAAGCTTGGGGGCCAGCTCCTACAATGAGCAGTTCTTC.

This chain links TRBV5-1 with TRBJ2-1; TRBD2 matches 10 bases. The CDR3 extends over 15 amino acids. The junction had 5 bases not matched to a gene; V was cut back by 0 bases and J by 8 bases. Per germline, CDR1 SGHRS and CDR2 YFSETQ. The DNA for the CDR3 is TGCGCCAGCAGCTTGGGGGCTAGCGGGAGCTATGAGCAGTTCTTC. It codes for CASSLGASGSYEQFF.